This TCR beta chain was obtained from a study of shared clonotypes between healthy human individuals. Study-wide background: Each donor contributed plates that comprised three CD4 naive, three CD4 memory, two CD8 naive and one CD8 memory.

Trimming stripped 4 bases from V and 0 bases from J, with 16 bases between. This CDR3 region has 17 residues. Germline V lookup: CDR1 SGHRS, CDR2 YFSETQ. Using immunoSEQ multiplex PCR, the repertoire was profiled, and TCRdb retains in-frame clones only, with some absent. Of just over 2,000,000 clones in the sample, roughly 94% were seen once. A CD45RA+ naive subset and a CD45RA-negative memory subset were split from CD4+ cells. Source material: naive CD4+ T cells sorted from blood. The subset was: CD45RA+ positively selected. The sequence was collected from a man aged 18 to 29 in good health. The rearrangement links TRBV5-1 to TRBJ2-2; the D gene is possibly TRBD1 (6 bases). The CDR3 region is CASSQHMGAPNTGELFF. In nucleotides, the CDR3 is TGCGCCAGCAGCCAGCATATGGGGGCGCCGAACACCGGGGAGCTGTTTTTT. The full variable domain, rest sourced from reference TRBV5-1 and TRBJ2-2, is KAGVTQTPRYLIKTRGQQVTLSCSPISGHRSVSWYQQTPGQGLQFLFEYFSETQRNKGNFPGRFSGRQFSNSRSEMNVSTLELGDSALYLCASSQHMGAPNTGELFFGEGSRLTVL.